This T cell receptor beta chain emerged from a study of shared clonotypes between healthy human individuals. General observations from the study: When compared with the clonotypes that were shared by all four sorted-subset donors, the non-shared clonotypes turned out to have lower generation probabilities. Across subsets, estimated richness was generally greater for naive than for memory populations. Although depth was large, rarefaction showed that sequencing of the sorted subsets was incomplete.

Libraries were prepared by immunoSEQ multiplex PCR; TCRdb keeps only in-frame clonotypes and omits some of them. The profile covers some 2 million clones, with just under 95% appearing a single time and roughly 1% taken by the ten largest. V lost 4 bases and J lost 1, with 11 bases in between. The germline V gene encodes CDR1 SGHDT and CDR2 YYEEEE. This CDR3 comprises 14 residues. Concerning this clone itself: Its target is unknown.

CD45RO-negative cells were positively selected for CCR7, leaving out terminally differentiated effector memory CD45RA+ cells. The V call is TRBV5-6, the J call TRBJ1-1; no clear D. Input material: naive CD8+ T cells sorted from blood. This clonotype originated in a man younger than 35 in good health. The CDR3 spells CASSSTWGNTEAFF. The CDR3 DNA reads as TGTGCCAGCAGCAGTACTTGGGGGAACACTGAAGCTTTCTTT.